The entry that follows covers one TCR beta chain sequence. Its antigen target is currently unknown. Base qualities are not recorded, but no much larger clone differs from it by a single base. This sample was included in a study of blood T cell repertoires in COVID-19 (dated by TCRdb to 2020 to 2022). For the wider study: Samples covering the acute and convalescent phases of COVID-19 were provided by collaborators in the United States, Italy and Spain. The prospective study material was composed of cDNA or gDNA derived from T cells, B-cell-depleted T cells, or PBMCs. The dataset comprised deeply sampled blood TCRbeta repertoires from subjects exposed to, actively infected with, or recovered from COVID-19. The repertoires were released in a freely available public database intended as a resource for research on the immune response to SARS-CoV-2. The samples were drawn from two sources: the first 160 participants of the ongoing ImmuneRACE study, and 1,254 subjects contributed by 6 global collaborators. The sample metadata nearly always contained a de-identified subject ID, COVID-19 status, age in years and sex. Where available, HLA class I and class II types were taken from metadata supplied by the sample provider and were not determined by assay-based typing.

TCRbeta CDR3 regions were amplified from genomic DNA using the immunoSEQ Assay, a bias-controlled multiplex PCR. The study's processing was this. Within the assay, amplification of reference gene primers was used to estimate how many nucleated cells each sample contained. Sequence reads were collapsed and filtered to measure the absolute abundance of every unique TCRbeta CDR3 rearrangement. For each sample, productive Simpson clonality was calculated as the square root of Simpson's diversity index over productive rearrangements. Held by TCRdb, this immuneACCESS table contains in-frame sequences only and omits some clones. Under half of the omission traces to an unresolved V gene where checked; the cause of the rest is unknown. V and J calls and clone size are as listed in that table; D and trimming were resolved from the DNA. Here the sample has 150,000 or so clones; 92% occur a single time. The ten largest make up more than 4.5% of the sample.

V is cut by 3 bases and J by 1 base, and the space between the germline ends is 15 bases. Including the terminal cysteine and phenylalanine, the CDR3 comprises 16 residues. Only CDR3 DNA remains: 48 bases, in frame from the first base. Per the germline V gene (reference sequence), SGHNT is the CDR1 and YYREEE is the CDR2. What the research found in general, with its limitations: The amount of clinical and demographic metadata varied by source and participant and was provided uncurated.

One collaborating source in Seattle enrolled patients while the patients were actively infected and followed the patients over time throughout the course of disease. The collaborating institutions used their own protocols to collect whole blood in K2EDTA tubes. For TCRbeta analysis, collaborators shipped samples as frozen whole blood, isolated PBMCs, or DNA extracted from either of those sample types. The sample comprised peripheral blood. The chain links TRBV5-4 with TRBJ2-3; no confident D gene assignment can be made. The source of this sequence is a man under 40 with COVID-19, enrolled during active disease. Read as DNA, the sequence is TGTGCCAGCAGCTCGATTTACGGTGCCCGCACAGATACGCAGTATTTT. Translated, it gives CASSSIYGARTDTQYF.